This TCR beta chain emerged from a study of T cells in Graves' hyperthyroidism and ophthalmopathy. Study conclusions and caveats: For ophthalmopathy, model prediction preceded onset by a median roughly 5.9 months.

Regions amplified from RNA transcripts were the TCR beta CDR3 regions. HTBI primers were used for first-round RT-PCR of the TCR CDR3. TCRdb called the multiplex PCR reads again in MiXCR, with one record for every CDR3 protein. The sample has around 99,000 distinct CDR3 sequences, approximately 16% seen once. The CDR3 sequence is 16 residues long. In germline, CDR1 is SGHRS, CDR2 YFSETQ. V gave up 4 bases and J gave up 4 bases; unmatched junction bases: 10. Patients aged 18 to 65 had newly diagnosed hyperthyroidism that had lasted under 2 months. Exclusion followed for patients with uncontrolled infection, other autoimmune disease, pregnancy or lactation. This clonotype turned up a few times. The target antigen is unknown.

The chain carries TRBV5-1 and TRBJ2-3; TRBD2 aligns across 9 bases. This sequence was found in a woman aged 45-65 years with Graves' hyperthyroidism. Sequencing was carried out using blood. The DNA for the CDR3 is TGCGCCAGCAGCCTCCTCGTAGCGGGAGCGGCAGATACGCAGTATTTT. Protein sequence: CASSLLVAGAADTQYF.